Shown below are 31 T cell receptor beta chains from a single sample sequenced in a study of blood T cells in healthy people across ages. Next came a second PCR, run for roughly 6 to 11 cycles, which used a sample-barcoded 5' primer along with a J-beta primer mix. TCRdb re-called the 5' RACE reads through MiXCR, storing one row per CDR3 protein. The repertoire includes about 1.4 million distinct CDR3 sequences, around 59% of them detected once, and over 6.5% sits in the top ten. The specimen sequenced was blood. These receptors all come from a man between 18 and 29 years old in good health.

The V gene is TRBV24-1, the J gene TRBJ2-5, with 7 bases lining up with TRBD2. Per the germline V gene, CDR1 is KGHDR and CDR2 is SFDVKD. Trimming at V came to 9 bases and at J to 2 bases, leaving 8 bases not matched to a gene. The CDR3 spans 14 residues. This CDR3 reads CATAGEGLQETQYF. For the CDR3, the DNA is TGTGCCACCGCGGGAGAGGGGCTGCAAGAGACCCAGTACTTC.

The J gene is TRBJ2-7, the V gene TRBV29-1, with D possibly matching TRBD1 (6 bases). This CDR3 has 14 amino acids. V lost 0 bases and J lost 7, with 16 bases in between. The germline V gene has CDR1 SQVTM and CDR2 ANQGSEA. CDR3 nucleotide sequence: TGCAGCGTTGAAGATACCCCAGGGGATGCTGAGCAGTACTTC. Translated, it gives CSVEDTPGDAEQYF.

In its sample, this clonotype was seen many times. CDR3 nucleotide sequence: TGCGCCAGCAGCCGCCATGATGAGCAGTTCTTC. Residues: CASSRHDEQFF. V usage is TRBV5-1 and J usage is TRBJ2-1; D not certain. CDR1 is SGHRS and CDR2 is YFSETQ in the germline V gene. V was trimmed by 4 bases and J by 8 bases, leaving 7 bases between them. CDR3 length: 11 amino acids.

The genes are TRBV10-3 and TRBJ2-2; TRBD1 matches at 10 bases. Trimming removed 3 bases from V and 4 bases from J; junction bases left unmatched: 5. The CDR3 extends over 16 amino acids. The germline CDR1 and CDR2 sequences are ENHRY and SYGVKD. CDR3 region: CAISDLDRGSTGELFF. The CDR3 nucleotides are TGTGCCATCAGTGATTTGGACAGGGGGAGCACCGGGGAGCTGTTTTTT.

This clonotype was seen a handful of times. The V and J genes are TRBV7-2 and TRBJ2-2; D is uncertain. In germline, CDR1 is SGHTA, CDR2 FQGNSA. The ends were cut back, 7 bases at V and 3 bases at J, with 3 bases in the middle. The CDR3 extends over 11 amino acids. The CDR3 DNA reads TGTGCCAGCACTCACACCGGGGAGCTGTTTTTT. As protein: CASTHTGELFF.

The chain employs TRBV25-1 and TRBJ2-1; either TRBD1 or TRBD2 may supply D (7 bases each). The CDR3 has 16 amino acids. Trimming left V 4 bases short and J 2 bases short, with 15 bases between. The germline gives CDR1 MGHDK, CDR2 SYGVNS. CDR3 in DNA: TGTGCCAGCAGTGCTCGACAGGGAGGGGCCTACAATGAGCAGTTCTTC. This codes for CASSARQGGAYNEQFF.

The CDR3 reads CATSRDMTPQPEQYF. The CDR3 DNA follows: TGTGCCACCAGCAGAGATATGACACCACAGCCAGAGCAGTACTTC. The V and J genes are TRBV15 and TRBJ2-7; D uncertain. V dropped 0 bases and J dropped 7 bases, with 16 bases sitting between them. The germline V gene has CDR1 LNHNV and CDR2 YYDKDF (reference sequence). CDR3 length equals 15 residues.

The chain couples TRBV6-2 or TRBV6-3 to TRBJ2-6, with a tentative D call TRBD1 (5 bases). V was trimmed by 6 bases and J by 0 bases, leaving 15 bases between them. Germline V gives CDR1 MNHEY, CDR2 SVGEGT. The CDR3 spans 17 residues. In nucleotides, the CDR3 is TGTGCCAGCAGCCCCGGGCCTCAGGGCTCTGGGGCCAACGTCCTGACTTTC. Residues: CASSPGPQGSGANVLTF.

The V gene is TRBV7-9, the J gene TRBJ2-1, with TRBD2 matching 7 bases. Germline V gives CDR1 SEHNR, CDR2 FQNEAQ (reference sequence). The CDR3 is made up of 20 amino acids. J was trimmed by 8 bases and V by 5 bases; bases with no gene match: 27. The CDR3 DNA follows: TGTGCCAGCAGCCCTCCTCCCGGCGGGAGTCGTGTGGGGACCTTTGATGAGCAGTTCTTC. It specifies CASSPPPGGSRVGTFDEQFF.

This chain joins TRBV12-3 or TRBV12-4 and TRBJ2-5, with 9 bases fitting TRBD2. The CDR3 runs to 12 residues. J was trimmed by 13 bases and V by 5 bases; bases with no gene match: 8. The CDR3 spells CASSPFSGSWYF. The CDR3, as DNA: TGTGCCAGCAGTCCCTTTAGCGGGAGTTGGTACTTC.

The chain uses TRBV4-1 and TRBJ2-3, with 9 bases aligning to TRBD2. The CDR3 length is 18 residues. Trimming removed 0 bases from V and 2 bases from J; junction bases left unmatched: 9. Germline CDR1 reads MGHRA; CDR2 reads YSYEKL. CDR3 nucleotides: TGCGCCAGCAGCCAAGATCCTAAGCGGGGGGCGCCCACAGATACGCAGTATTTT. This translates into CASSQDPKRGAPTDTQYF.

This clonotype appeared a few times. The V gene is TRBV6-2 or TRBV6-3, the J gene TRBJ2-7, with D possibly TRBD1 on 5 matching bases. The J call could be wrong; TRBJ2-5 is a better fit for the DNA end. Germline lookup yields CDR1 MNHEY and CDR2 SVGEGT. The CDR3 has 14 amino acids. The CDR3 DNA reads TGTGCCAGCAGTTACACGGCAGGGATGGAGACCCAGTACTTC. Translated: CASSYTAGMETQYF.

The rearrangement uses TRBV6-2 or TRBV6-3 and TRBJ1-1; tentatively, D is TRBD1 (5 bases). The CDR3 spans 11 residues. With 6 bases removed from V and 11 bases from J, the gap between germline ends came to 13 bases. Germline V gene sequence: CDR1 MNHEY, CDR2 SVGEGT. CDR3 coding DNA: TGTGCCAGCAGGACCGACAGCACCGCTTTCTTT. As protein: CASRTDSTAFF.

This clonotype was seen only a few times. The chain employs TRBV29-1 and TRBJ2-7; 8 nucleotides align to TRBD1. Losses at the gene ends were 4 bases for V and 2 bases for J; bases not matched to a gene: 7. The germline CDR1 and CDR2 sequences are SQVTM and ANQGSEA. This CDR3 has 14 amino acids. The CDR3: CSVGHGQGTYEQYF. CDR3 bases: TGCAGCGTTGGTCACGGACAGGGTACCTACGAGCAGTACTTC.

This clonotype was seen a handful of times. The CDR3 DNA reads as TGCGCCAGCAGCACACAGGGGTCTGCAGATACGCAGTATTTT. It translates to CASSTQGSADTQYF. The chain is built from TRBV4-1 and TRBJ2-3; TRBD1 agrees at 7 bases. The CDR3 contains 14 residues. V lost 5 bases to trimming and J lost 4 bases; unmatched junction nucleotides: 6. CDR1 and CDR2 from the germline V gene are MGHRA and YSYEKL.

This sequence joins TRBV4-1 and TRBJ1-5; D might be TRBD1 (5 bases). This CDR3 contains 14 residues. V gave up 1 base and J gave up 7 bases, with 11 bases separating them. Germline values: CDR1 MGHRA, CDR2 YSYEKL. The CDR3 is CASSQGPGRQPQHF. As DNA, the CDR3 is TGCGCCAGCAGCCAAGGGCCAGGGAGGCAGCCCCAGCATTTT.

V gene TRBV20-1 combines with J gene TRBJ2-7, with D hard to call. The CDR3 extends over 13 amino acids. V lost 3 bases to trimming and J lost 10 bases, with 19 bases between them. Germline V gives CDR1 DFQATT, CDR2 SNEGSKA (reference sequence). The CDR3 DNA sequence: TGCAGTGCTAGGATCCATCCTGGCACAACTCAGTACTTC. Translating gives CSARIHPGTTQYF.

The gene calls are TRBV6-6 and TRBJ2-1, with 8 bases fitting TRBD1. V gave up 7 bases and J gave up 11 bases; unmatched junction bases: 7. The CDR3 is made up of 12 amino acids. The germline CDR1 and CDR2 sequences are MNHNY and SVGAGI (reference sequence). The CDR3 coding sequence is TGTGCCAGCACCACGACAGGGGATCAGCAGTTCTTC. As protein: CASTTTGDQQFF.

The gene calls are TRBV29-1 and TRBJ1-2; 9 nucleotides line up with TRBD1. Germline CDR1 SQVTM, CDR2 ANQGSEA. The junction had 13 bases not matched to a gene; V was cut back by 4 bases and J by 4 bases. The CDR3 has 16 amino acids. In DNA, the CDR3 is TGCAGCGTTGTAGGTGGTCCGGGACAGGGTAGCTATGGCTACACCTTC. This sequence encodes CSVVGGPGQGSYGYTF.

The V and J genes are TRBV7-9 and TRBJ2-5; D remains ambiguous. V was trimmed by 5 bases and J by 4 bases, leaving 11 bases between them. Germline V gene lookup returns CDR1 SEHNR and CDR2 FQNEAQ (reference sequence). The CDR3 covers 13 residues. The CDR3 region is CASSVPVAETQYF. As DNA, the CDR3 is TGTGCCAGCAGCGTCCCCGTCGCAGAGACCCAGTACTTC.

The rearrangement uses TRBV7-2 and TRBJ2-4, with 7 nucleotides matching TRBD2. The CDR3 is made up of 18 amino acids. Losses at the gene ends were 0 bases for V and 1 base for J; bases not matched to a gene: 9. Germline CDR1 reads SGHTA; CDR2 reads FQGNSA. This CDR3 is CASSLALTGGLAKNIQYF. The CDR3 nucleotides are TGTGCCAGCAGCTTAGCGCTAACCGGGGGGTTGGCCAAAAACATTCAGTACTTC.

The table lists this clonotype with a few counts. CDR3 sequence (DNA): TGTGCCATCAGCACCGGGACAGGGGAGGGCATTCAGTACTTC. Translation: CAISTGTGEGIQYF. The chain has TRBV10-3 and TRBJ2-4; 10 positions agree with TRBD1. This CDR3 contains 14 residues. Germline CDR1 and CDR2: ENHRY and SYGVKD. J lost 9 bases, V lost 6 bases, and 8 bases had no gene match.

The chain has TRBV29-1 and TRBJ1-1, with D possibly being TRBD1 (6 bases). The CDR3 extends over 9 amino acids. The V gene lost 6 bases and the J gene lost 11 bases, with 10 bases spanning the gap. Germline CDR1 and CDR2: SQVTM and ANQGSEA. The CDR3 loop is CSVTDSAFF. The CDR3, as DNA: TGCAGCGTGACGGACAGTGCTTTCTTT.

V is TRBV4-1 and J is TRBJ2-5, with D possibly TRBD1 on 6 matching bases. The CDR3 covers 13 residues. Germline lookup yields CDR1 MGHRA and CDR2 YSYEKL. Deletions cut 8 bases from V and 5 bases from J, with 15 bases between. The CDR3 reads CASERTAGETQYF. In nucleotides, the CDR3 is TGCGCCAGCGAAAGGACAGCCGGGGAGACCCAGTACTTC.

This chain's CDR3 is CSVFGDSRGSYNEQYF. As DNA, the CDR3 is TGCAGCGTTTTTGGGGATAGCCGCGGCTCCTACAATGAGCAGTACTTC. This sequence joins TRBV29-1 and TRBJ2-5; D uncertain. Between the trimmed V and J ends, which lost 5 bases and 11 bases, there was a span of 30 bases. This CDR3 has 16 amino acids. Germline assignment: CDR1 SQVTM and CDR2 ANQGSEA.

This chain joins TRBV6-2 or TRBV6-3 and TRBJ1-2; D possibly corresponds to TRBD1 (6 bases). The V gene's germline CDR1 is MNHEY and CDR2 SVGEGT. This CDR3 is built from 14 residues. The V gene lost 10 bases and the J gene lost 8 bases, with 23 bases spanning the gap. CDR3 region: CATLEDRTLRGYTF. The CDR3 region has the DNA TGTGCCACCCTAGAAGACAGGACCCTTAGGGGCTACACCTTC.

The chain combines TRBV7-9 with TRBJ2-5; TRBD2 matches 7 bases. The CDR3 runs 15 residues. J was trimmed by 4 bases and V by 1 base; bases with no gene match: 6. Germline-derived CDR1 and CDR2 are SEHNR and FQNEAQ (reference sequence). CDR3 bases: TGTGCCAGCAGCTTAGGGATGGGCGGGAGAGAGACCCAGTACTTC. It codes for CASSLGMGGRETQYF.

CDR3 sequence: CSANSPGGLSYNEQFF. CDR3 bases: TGCAGTGCTAACTCTCCAGGGGGTTTATCCTACAATGAGCAGTTCTTC. The chain uses TRBV20-1 and TRBJ2-1, with 7 nucleotides matching TRBD1. The V gene's germline CDR1 is DFQATT and CDR2 SNEGSKA (reference sequence). The CDR3 is made up of 16 amino acids. J lost 1 base, V lost 4 bases, and 10 bases had no gene match.

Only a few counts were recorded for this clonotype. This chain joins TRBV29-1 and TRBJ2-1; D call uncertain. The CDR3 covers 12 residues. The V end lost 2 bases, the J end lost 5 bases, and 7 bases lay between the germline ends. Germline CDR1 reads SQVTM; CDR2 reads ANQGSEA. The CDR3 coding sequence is TGCAGCGTTGAACCGCGCGACAATGAGCAGTTCTTC. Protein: CSVEPRDNEQFF.

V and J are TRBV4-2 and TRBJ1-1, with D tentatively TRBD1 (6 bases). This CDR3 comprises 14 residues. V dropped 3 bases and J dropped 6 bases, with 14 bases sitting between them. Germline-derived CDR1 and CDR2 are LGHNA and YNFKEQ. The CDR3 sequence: CASSHTGRRAEAFF. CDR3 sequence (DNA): TGTGCCAGCAGCCATACAGGGCGAAGAGCTGAAGCTTTCTTT.

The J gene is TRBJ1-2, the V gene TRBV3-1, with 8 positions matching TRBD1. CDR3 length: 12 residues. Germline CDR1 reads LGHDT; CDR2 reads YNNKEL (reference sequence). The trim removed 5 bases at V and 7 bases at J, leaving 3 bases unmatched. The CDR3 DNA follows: TGTGCCAGCAGCGACGACAGGGGTGGCTACACCTTC. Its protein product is CASSDDRGGYTF.